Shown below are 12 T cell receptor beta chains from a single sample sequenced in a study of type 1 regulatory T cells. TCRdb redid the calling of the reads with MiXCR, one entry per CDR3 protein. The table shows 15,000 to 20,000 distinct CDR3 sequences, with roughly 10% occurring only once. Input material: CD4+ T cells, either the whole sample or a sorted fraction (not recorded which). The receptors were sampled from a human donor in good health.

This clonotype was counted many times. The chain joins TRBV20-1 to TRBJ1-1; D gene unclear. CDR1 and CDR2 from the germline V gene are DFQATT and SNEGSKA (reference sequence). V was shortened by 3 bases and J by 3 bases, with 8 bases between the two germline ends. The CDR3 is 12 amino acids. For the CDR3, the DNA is TGCAGTGCTAGGAGGGTGGACACTGAAGCTTTCTTT. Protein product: CSARRVDTEAFF.

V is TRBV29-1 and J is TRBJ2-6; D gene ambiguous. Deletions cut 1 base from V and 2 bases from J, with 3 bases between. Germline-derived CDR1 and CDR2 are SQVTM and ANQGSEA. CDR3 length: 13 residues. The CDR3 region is CSVEVTGANVLTF. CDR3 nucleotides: TGCAGCGTTGAAGTCACTGGGGCCAACGTCCTGACTTTC.

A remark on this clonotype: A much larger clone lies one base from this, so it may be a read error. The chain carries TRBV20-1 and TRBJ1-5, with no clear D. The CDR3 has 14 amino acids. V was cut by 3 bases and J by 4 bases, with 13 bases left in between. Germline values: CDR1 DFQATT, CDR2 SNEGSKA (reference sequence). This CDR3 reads CSASNPGINQPQHF. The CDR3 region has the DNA TGCAGTGCTAGTAATCCGGGTATAAATCAGCCCCAGCATTTT.

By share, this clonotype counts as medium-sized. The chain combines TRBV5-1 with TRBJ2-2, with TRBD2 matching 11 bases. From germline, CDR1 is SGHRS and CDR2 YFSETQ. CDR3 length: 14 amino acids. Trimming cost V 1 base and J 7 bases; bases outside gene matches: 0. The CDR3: CASSLTSGSGELFF. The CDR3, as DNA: TGCGCCAGCAGCTTGACTAGCGGGAGCGGGGAGCTGTTTTTT.

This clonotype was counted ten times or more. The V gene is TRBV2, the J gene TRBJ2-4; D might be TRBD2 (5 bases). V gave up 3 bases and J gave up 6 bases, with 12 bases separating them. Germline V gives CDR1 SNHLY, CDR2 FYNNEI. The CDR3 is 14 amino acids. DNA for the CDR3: TGTGCCAGCAGTGACCGGACTGCCGCAAACATTCAGTACTTC. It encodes CASSDRTAANIQYF.

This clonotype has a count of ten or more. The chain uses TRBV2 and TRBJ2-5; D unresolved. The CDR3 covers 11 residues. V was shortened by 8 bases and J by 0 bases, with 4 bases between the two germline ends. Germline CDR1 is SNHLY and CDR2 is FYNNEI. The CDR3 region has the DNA TGTGCCAGCCGGTACCAAGAGACCCAGTACTTC. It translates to CASRYQETQYF.

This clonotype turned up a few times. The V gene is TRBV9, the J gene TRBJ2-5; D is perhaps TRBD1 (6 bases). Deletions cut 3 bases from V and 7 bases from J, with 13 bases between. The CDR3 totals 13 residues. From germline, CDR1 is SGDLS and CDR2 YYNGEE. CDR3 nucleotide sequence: TGTGCCAGCAGCGAGCGGACAGAGGGGACCCAGTACTTC. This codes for CASSERTEGTQYF.

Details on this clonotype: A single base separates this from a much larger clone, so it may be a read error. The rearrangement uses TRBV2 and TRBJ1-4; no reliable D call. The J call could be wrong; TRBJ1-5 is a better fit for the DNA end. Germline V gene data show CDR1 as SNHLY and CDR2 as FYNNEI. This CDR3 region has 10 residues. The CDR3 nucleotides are TGTGCCAGCAGGAACGAAAGACAGCATTTT. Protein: CASRNERQHF.

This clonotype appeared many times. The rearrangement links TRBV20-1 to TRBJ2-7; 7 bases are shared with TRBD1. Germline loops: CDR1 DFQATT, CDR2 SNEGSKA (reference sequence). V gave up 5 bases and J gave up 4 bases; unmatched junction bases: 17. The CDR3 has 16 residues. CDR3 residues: CSASNTGTATLYEQYF. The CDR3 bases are TGCAGTGCTTCTAACACCGGGACAGCAACACTATACGAGCAGTACTTC.

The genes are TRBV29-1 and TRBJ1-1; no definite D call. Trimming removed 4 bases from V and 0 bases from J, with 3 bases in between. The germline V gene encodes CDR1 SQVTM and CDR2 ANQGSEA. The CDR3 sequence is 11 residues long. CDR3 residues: CSVVLNTEAFF. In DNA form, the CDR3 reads TGCAGCGTTGTGTTGAACACTGAAGCTTTCTTT.

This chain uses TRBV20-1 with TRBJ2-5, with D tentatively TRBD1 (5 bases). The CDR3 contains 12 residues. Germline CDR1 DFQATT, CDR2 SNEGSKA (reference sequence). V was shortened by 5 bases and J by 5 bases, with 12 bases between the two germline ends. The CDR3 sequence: CSALPQGETQYF. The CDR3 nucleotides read TGCAGTGCTTTACCCCAGGGCGAGACCCAGTACTTC.

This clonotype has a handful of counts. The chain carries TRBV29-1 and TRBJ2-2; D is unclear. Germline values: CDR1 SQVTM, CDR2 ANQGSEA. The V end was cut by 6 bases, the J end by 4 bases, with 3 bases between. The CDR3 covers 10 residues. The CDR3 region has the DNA TGCAGCGTCTTCACCGGGGAGCTGTTTTTT. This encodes CSVFTGELFF.